This T cell receptor beta chain was sequenced for a study of blood T cell repertoires in COVID-19. Study as a whole: Researchers got acute and convalescent COVID-19 samples from the United States, Italy and Spain. The analysed material was cDNA or gDNA that came from T cells, B-cell-depleted T cells, or PBMCs.

V was trimmed by 7 bases and J by 0 bases, leaving 18 bases between them. This CDR3 has 17 amino acids. The V gene's germline CDR1 is LNHDA and CDR2 SQIVND (reference sequence). Original processing methods: Estimated nucleated cell counts came from reference gene primer amplification. Only in-frame clones appear in the TCRdb table, and some are missing; sequencing was by immunoSEQ multiplex PCR. V and J calls and clone size are as listed in that table; D and trimming were resolved from the DNA. The sample carries 450,000 to 500,000 clones, approximately 85% recorded once. This sequence joins TRBV19 and TRBJ1-4; D possibly corresponds to TRBD1 (5 bases). The TCR comes from a human donor in a cohort sampled during active COVID-19. The sequencing sample was made of peripheral blood. The CDR3 bases are TGTGCCAGTACAAGGGGCGACAGAAAGGCAACTAATGAAAAACTGTTTTTT. It translates to CASTRGDRKATNEKLFF.